The present T cell receptor (beta chain) was sequenced within a study of blood T cell repertoires in COVID-19. Across the whole study: From the United States, Italy and Spain came samples of acute and convalescent COVID-19. PBMCs, B-cell-depleted T cells, or T cells provided the cDNA or gDNA that made up the material.

Followed over time, Seattle patients had been enrolled while infection was active. This CDR3 is built from 15 residues. Trimming removed 4 bases from V and 5 bases from J, with 17 bases in between. The germline V gene has CDR1 LGHDT and CDR2 YNNKEL (reference sequence). How the authors handled the data: The assay estimated nucleated cells by amplifying reference gene primers. Only in-frame clones appear in the TCRdb table, and some are missing; sequencing was by immunoSEQ multiplex PCR. V, J and clone size are taken as reported in that table, and D and trimming were inferred from the DNA itself. The sample lists 200,000 to 300,000 clones; roughly 83% were seen once.

The sample consisted of peripheral blood. This clonotype originated in a woman of 80 years or more with COVID-19, enrolled during active disease. The chain has TRBV3-1 (or the pseudogene TRBV3-2) and TRBJ1-2; possibly TRBD1 for D (5 bases). CDR3 in amino acids: CASSPQQTGEYGYTF. CDR3 coding DNA: TGTGCCAGCAGCCCACAACAAACAGGAGAGTATGGCTACACCTTC.